Each of the 5 T cell receptor beta chains below was sequenced from the same sample in a study of shared clonotypes between healthy human individuals. Only CD45RO-negative cells positively selected for CCR7 counted as naive CD8 cells, so terminally differentiated effector memory CD45RA+ cells were excluded. Profiling relied on immunoSEQ multiplex PCR, and the TCRdb table lists in-frame clones only, not all of them. The sample contains 650,000 to 800,000 clones, 92% of which appear only once. The specimen was naive CD8+ T cells sorted from blood. The origin of the receptors is a man younger than 45 in good health.

The rearrangement uses TRBV7-9 and TRBJ2-1, with 7 nucleotides matching TRBD1. Per the germline V gene, CDR1 is SEHNR and CDR2 is FQNEAQ (reference sequence). There are 15 residues in the CDR3. Trimming removed 5 bases from V and 3 bases from J; junction bases left unmatched: 7. The CDR3 here is CASSVRDSNYNEQFF. CDR3 DNA sequence: TGTGCCAGCAGCGTTCGGGACAGCAACTACAATGAGCAGTTCTTC.

About this clone itself: This could be a read error, since a much larger clone is one nucleotide away. This chain joins TRBV27 and TRBJ2-3; TRBD2 aligns across 12 bases. Unmatched junction bases numbered 1, after V lost 5 bases and J lost 1 base. CDR1 is MNHEY, CDR2 SMNVEV, per germline (reference sequence). There are 15 residues in the CDR3. CDR3 in DNA: TGTGCCAGCAGTAGGACTAGCGGGGGCACAGATACGCAGTATTTT. This sequence encodes CASSRTSGGTDTQYF.

The chain joins TRBV15 to TRBJ2-1, with 7 nucleotides matching TRBD1. The junction had 11 bases not matched to a gene; V was cut back by 5 bases and J by 7 bases. This CDR3 has 15 amino acids. Germline assignment: CDR1 LNHNV and CDR2 YYDKDF (reference sequence). As DNA, the CDR3 is TGTGCCACCAGCGCGCGCCGGGACAGAGCAAATGAGCAGTTCTTC. As protein: CATSARRDRANEQFF.

The rearrangement links TRBV27 to TRBJ2-7, with 12 bases matching TRBD2. Trimming took 6 bases from V and 2 from J; bases not matched to a gene: 5. The CDR3 has 15 residues. Germline V gene sequence: CDR1 MNHEY, CDR2 SMNVEV (reference sequence). The CDR3 loop is CASRTSGSSAYEQYF. CDR3 nucleotides: TGTGCCAGCAGGACTAGCGGGAGTTCGGCCTACGAGCAGTACTTC.

J is TRBJ1-5 and V is TRBV4-1; D call uncertain. With 0 bases removed from V and 9 bases from J, the gap between germline ends came to 15 bases. Germline loops: CDR1 MGHRA, CDR2 YSYEKL. The length of the CDR3 is 15 residues. In DNA form, the CDR3 reads TGCGCCAGCAGCCAAGATGTCGGAAGCCTCCGGCCCCAGCATTTT. Translating gives CASSQDVGSLRPQHF.